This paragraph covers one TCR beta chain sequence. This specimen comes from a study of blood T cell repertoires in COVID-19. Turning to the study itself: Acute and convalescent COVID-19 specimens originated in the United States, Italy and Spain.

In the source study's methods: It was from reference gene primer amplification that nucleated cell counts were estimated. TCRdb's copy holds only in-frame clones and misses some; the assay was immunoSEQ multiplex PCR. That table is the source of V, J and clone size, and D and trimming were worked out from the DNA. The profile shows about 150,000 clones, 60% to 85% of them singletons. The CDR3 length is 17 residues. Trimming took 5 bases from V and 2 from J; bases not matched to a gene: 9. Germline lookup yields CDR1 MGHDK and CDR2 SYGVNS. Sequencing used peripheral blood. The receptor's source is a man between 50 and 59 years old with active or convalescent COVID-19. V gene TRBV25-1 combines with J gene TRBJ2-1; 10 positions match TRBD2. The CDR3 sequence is CASSQTAGGLTYNEQFF. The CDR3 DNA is TGTGCCAGCAGTCAGACAGCGGGAGGGCTGACCTACAATGAGCAGTTCTTC.